This entry concerns a single TCR beta chain. The antigen remains unidentified. At a deep level, the assay was run. The table came from immunoSEQ multiplex PCR; TCRdb's copy has only in-frame clones and leaves some out. Among around 990,000 clones listed, 77% were seen once. The study drew its donors from healthy HIV-negative adults without recent acute infections or vaccinations. This CDR3 region has 18 residues. Germline V gives CDR1 SQVTM, CDR2 ANQGSEA. V shed 6 bases, J shed 2 bases, and the junction held 19 bases outside the gene matches. The sample originates from a study of shared clonotypes between healthy human individuals. Whole-study results and caveats: There were few donors, and this limited the genetic and exposure-history diversity represented.

The source material was memory CD4+ T cells from PBMCs. The sample's subset: CD45RA-negative fraction. The V and J genes are TRBV29-1 and TRBJ1-1; 9 bases fit TRBD1. The clonotype was recovered from a young man in good health. Some clones in this sample may be carry-over from other donors' samples. The CDR3 protein is CSVSRSIGTGTPNTEAFF. The CDR3 region has the DNA TGCAGCGTGTCCCGGAGTATAGGGACAGGGACACCAAACACTGAAGCTTTCTTT.